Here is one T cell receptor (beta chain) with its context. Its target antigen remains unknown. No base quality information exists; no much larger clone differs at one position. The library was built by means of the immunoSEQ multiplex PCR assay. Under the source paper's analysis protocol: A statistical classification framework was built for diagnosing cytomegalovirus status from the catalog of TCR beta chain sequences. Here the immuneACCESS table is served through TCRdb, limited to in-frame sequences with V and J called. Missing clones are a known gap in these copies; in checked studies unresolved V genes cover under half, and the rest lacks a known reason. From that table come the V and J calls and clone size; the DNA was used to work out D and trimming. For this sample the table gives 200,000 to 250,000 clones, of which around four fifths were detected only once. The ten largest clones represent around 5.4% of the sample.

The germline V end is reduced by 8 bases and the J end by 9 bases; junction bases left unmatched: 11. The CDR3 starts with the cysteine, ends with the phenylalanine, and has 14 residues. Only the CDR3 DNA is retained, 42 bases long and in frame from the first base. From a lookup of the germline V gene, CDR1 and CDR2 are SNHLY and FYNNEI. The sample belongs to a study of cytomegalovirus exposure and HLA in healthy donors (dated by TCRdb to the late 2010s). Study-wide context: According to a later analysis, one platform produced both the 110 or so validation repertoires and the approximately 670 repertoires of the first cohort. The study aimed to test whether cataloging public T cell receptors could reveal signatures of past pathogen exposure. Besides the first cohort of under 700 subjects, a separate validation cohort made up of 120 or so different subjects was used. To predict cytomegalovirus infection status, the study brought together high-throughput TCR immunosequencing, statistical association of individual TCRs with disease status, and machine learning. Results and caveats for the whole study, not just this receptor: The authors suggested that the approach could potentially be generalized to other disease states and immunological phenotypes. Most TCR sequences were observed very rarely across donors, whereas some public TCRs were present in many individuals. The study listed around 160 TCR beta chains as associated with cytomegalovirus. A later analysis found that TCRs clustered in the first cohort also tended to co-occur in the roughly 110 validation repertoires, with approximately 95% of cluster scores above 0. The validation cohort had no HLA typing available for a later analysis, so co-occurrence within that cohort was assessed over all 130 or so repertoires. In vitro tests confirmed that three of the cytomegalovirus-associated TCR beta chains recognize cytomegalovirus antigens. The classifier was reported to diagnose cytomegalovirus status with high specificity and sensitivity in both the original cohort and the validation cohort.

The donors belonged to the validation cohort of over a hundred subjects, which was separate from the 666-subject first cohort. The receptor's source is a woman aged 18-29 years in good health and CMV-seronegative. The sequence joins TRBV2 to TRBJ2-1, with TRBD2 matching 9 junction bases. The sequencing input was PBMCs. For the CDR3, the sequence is CASGGLAGRAEQFF. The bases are TGTGCCAGCGGTGGTCTAGCGGGGCGTGCTGAGCAGTTCTTC.